The entry below describes one TCR beta chain. Its specificity is unknown. A read error may produce the germline difference seen at one junction end. The data belong to a study of PD-L1 blockade in urothelial cancer. Study-wide context: Samples of blood were analyzed 3 weeks (second dose) and 6 weeks after treatment start. Regarding the study as a whole: Blood clones associated with the tumor expanded more at 3 weeks in durable-benefit patients.

Sequenced by immunoSEQ multiplex PCR; TCRdb stores in-frame clones only, minus some. The data hold 25,000 to 30,000 clones, with roughly 83% observed a single time. The length of the CDR3 is 13 residues. Germline CDR1 is GTSNPN and CDR2 is SVGIG (reference sequence). As to time point: peripheral blood 6 weeks after treatment start. Urothelial carcinoma in patients was locally advanced or metastatic. The specimen was PBMCs, collected around atezolizumab (anti-PD-L1) treatment. This receptor was identified in a man in his 70s with urothelial cancer. The chain joins TRBV30 to TRBJ2-4; 7 bases line up with TRBD2. In nucleotides, the CDR3 is TGTGCCTCGAGTTCCCCGGGGGGAGACATTCAGTACTTC. It codes for CASSSPGGDIQYF.